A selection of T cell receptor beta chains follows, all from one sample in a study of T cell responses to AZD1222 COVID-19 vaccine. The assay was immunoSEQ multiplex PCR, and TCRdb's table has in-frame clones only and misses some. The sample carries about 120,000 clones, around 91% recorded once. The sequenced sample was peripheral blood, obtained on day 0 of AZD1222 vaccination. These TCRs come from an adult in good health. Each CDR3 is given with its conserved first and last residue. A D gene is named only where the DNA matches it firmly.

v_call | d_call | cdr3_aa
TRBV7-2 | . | CASSLRLAMNTEAFF
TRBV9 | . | CASSPPPAGDTEAFF
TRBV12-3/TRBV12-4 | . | CASSLMGHGYTF
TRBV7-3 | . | CASSYTGQNTEAFF
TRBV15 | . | CATSRERAGLRGETQYF
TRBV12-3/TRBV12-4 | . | CASTDYTTEAFF
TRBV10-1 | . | CASSEAGSSSYNEQFF
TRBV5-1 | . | CASSLDRNPRKLFF
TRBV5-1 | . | CASSWGGVNTEAFF
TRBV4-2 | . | CASSQTELTSGNTIYF
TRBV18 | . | CASSRGENSGNTIYF
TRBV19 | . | CASSIGGGAYNEQFF
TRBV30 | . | CAWSVSQNQPQHF
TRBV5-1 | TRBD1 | CASSLGDSLITEAFF
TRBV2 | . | CASGSGLGNTIYF
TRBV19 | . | CATRGDKGGYEKLFF
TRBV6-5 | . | CASSRGSYYEQYF
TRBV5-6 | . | CASSPQKVPYYGYTF
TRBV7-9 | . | CASSPVSGNTEAFF
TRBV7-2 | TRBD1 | CASSLARGNQPQHF
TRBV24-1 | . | CATSDLGSGQPQHF
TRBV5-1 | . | CASSLAGHNYGYTF
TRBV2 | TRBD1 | CAGTGEQETQYF
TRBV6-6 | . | CASSPGRSGNTIYF
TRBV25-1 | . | CASSEFVGGSYNEQFF
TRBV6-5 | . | CASSTGQTNEKLFF